This TCR beta chain was observed in a study of identifying expanded T cells in peripheral blood. Study-level findings and limits: Across healthy donors, higher total template counts meant significantly greater roughly 2-week count variance. Differentially abundant clones: around 1.1 between replicates, approximately 16 at 2 to 3 weeks, 19 to 20 at four.

Healthy donors had no documented immune events, such as infections, while sampled. In germline, CDR1 is SGHNT, CDR2 YYREEE (reference sequence). The CDR3 is made up of 14 amino acids. Trimming took 4 bases from V and 2 from J, leaving 11 bases between them. For this clone: Its specificity is unknown.

Data came from immunoSEQ multiplex PCR; TCRdb stores just in-frame clones and leaves some out. Of approximately 56,000 clones in the sample, 82% were seen once. What was sequenced was blood. This receptor was taken from a person aged 18 to 70 in good health. The rearrangement uses TRBV5-4 and TRBJ2-3, with D perhaps given as TRBD1 or TRBD2 (5 bases each). CDR3 sequence (DNA): TGTGCCAGCAGCGGGGCGAGGGACACAGATACGCAGTATTTT. Amino acid sequence: CASSGARDTDTQYF. Supplemented by reference TRBV5-4 and TRBJ2-3, the full variable domain reads ETGVTQSPTHLIKTRGQQVTLRCSSQSGHNTVSWYQQALGQGPQFIFQYYREEENGRGNFPPRFSGLQFPNYSSELNVNALELDDSALYLCASSGARDTDTQYFGPGTRLTVL.